Each of the 25 T cell receptor beta chains below was sequenced from the same sample in a study of cytomegalovirus exposure and HLA in healthy donors. This PCR relied on a set of 60 Vbeta primers and 13 Jbeta primers. Sequencing used immunoSEQ multiplex PCR; TCRdb keeps in-frame clones, though not all of them. The sample table sets out around 140,000 clones. The material sequenced was PBMCs. All receptors derive from a woman in her forties or fifties in good health and CMV-seronegative.

The chain is built from TRBV10-3 and TRBJ2-4; no definite D call. Trimming took off 0 bases at V and 0 bases at J, with 9 bases between the two ends. Germline values: CDR1 ENHRY, CDR2 SYGVKD. The CDR3 is 16 residues long. CDR3 coding DNA: TGTGCCATCAGTGAGTCCGAGATTCTAGCCAAAAACATTCAGTACTTC. Encoded protein: CAISESEILAKNIQYF.

The chain joins TRBV2 to TRBJ2-1; D not resolved. V was trimmed by 2 bases and J by 5 bases, leaving 7 bases between them. Germline-derived CDR1 and CDR2 are SNHLY and FYNNEI. The CDR3 sequence is 13 residues long. CDR3 nucleotide sequence: TGTGCCAGCAGTGAACTCTACCACAATGAGCAGTTCTTC. Amino acids: CASSELYHNEQFF.

The V call is TRBV19, the J call TRBJ2-1; D possibly corresponds to TRBD2 (6 bases). The V gene's germline CDR1 is LNHDA and CDR2 SQIVND (reference sequence). The CDR3 is 12 residues long. V was clipped by 1 base and J by 9 bases, with 7 bases between them. The CDR3 loop reads CASSIAGVEQFF. In DNA, the CDR3 is TGTGCCAGTAGTATAGCGGGAGTTGAGCAGTTCTTC.

This chain joins TRBV4-3 and TRBJ2-2; no definite D call. Germline CDR1 LGHNA, CDR2 YSLEER. The CDR3 is made up of 16 amino acids. V lost 1 base and J lost 0, with 9 bases in between. CDR3 protein: CASSQASLPNTGELFF. The CDR3 bases are TGCGCCAGCAGCCAAGCCAGTTTACCGAACACCGGGGAGCTGTTTTTT.

The chain carries TRBV27 and TRBJ2-7; D gene ambiguous. CDR1 is MNHEY and CDR2 is SMNVEV in the germline V gene (reference sequence). V shed 2 bases and J shed 5 bases, with 10 bases lying between them. CDR3 size: 13 residues. In DNA form, the CDR3 reads TGTGCCAGCAGTTTAAACAGCCGCAACGAGCAGTACTTC. It yields the protein CASSLNSRNEQYF.

This chain connects TRBV5-1 to TRBJ2-1, with a weak D call TRBD1 (5 bases). The V end was cut by 0 bases, the J end by 4 bases, with 11 bases between. The CDR3 covers 15 residues. Germline V gives CDR1 SGHRS, CDR2 YFSETQ. Written as DNA, the CDR3 is TGCGCCAGCAGCTTGGCTCGGACACAATACAATGAGCAGTTCTTC. Translated, it gives CASSLARTQYNEQFF.

The chain employs TRBV6-1 and TRBJ1-1; D unresolved. Trimming removed 8 bases from V and 1 base from J, with 11 bases in between. CDR3 length: 13 residues. Germline values: CDR1 MNHNS, CDR2 SASEGT. CDR3 bases: TGTGCCAGCTCACACAACCGGAACACTGAAGCTTTCTTT. Residues: CASSHNRNTEAFF.

The CDR3 spells CASSVLGTDYGYTF. The CDR3 DNA reads as TGTGCCAGCAGTGTATTGGGGACAGACTATGGCTACACCTTC. The chain couples TRBV6-1 to TRBJ1-2; 7 nucleotides align to TRBD1. The V gene end was trimmed by 4 bases and the J gene end by 3 bases; junction bases not matched to a gene: 5. CDR1 and CDR2 (germline): MNHNS, SASEGT. The CDR3 extends over 14 amino acids.

The chain recombines TRBV6-1 with TRBJ2-1; 8 bases map to TRBD1. The CDR3 runs to 15 residues. Germline assignment: CDR1 MNHNS and CDR2 SASEGT. The V segment lost 2 bases and the J segment 5 bases; nucleotides outside the gene matches: 5. DNA for the CDR3: TGTGCCAGCAGTGAAACCGGGACAGGAGACAATGAGCAGTTCTTC. It encodes CASSETGTGDNEQFF.

The chain joins TRBV27 to TRBJ2-3; 13 bases fit TRBD2. The CDR3 extends over 16 amino acids. V was clipped by 7 bases and J by 5 bases; unmatched bases: 9. CDR1 is MNHEY, CDR2 SMNVEV, per germline (reference sequence). The DNA of the CDR3 is TGTGCCAGCAATCTGGGACTAGCGGGACATTTAGATACGCAGTATTTT. Its protein product is CASNLGLAGHLDTQYF.

CDR3 sequence: CASSFAGTGGVTGELFF. DNA of the CDR3: TGCGCCAGCAGCTTTGCCGGGACAGGGGGAGTTACCGGGGAGCTGTTTTTT. The chain links TRBV5-1 to TRBJ2-2, with 11 bases matching TRBD1. The CDR3 has 17 amino acids. CDR1 is SGHRS, CDR2 YFSETQ, per germline. V dropped 2 bases and J dropped 5; count of bases not matched to a gene: 8.

The chain combines TRBV9 with TRBJ1-4; D is possibly TRBD1 (6 bases). CDR1 is SGDLS and CDR2 is YYNGEE in the germline V gene. This CDR3 has 17 residues. With 0 bases removed from V and 8 bases from J, the gap between germline ends came to 20 bases. The CDR3 DNA follows: TGTGCCAGCAGCGTAGGGAGGGGGGGCAGTTCAAACGAAAAACTGTTTTTT. This sequence encodes CASSVGRGGSSNEKLFF.

V gene TRBV2 combines with J gene TRBJ2-1; TRBD1 matches 7 bases. In germline, CDR1 is SNHLY, CDR2 FYNNEI. V was pared by 4 bases and J by 6 bases, with 9 bases of the junction left unmatched. CDR3 length: 15 residues. CDR3 in amino acids: CASSVDRVPSNEQFF. The CDR3 DNA sequence: TGTGCCAGCAGTGTCGACAGGGTCCCTTCCAATGAGCAGTTCTTC.

The rearrangement joins TRBV19 to TRBJ2-5, with TRBD1 matching over 7 bases. V gave up 5 bases and J gave up 4 bases; unmatched junction bases: 10. The CDR3 extends over 15 amino acids. CDR1 is LNHDA, CDR2 SQIVND, per germline (reference sequence). For the CDR3, the DNA is TGTGCCAGTAGTCGGGCAGATAGACAGGGAGAGACCCAGTACTTC. Protein sequence: CASSRADRQGETQYF.

The gene calls are TRBV28 and TRBJ2-7; 15 bases align to TRBD2. Losses at the gene ends were 7 bases for V and 0 bases for J; bases not matched to a gene: 13. Germline V gene lookup returns CDR1 MDHEN and CDR2 SYDVKM. This CDR3 comprises 19 residues. CDR3 nucleotide sequence: TGTGCCAGCAAAATAAAGGGACTAGCGGGAGGACCAAGCTCCTACGAGCAGTACTTC. Amino acid sequence: CASKIKGLAGGPSSYEQYF.

The chain uses TRBV7-6 and TRBJ1-5; D not resolved. CDR1 and CDR2 (germline): SGHVS, FNYEAQ. Trimming took off 3 bases at V and 4 bases at J, with 7 bases between the two ends. The CDR3 has 13 residues. CDR3 in amino acids: CASSLDWNQPQHF. CDR3 coding DNA: TGTGCCAGCAGCTTGGACTGGAATCAGCCCCAGCATTTT.

V is TRBV6-5 and J is TRBJ2-7; TRBD1 might be the D (5 bases). Trimming stripped 2 bases from V and 4 bases from J, with 6 bases between. The length of the CDR3 is 12 residues. The germline V gene encodes CDR1 MNHEY and CDR2 SVGAGI. In DNA, the CDR3 is TGTGCCAGCAGTTACGACAGATACGAGCAGTACTTC. It specifies CASSYDRYEQYF.

This rearrangement joins TRBV5-6 to TRBJ1-1, with a tentative D call TRBD1 (6 bases). Germline lookup yields CDR1 SGHDT and CDR2 YYEEEE. This CDR3 has 15 amino acids. V was shortened by 5 bases and J by 1 base, with 15 bases between the two germline ends. The CDR3 sequence: CASSHRRGQNTEAFF. The CDR3 nucleotides are TGTGCCAGCAGTCATAGGCGGGGGCAGAACACTGAAGCTTTCTTT.

This chain connects TRBV4-2 to TRBJ2-7, with TRBD2 matching over 16 bases. This CDR3 region has 16 residues. Germline values: CDR1 LGHNA, CDR2 YNFKEQ. V dropped 3 bases and J dropped 2; count of bases not matched to a gene: 1. The CDR3 spells CASSQGLAGGPYEQYF. DNA of the CDR3: TGTGCCAGCAGCCAGGGACTAGCGGGAGGGCCCTACGAGCAGTACTTC.

V usage is TRBV2 and J usage is TRBJ1-1, with D uncertain. V was shortened by 2 bases and J by 1 base, with 14 bases between the two germline ends. Looked up from germline, CDR1 is SNHLY and CDR2 is FYNNEI. The CDR3 totals 16 residues. CDR3 sequence: CASSEYFSVRNTEAFF. The CDR3 coding sequence is TGTGCCAGCAGTGAATATTTTTCAGTACGGAACACTGAAGCTTTCTTT.

The chain carries TRBV19 and TRBJ1-6, with no clear D. Germline V CDR1 and CDR2: LNHDA, SQIVND (reference sequence). CDR3 length: 16 amino acids. V was cut by 6 bases and J by 6 bases, with 18 bases left in between. This chain's CDR3 is CASSPRPGNANSPLHF. CDR3 nucleotide sequence: TGTGCCAGTAGCCCACGGCCGGGGAACGCTAATTCACCCCTCCACTTT.

The chain carries TRBV30 and TRBJ2-5, with TRBD2 identical over 10 bases. The V gene end was trimmed by 3 bases and the J gene end by 7 bases; junction bases not matched to a gene: 11. This CDR3 is built from 15 residues. Germline V lookup: CDR1 GTSNPN, CDR2 SVGIG (reference sequence). CDR3 nucleotides: TGTGCCTGGAGACGACCGGGACTAGCGCCCTTGACCCAGTACTTC. Translating it yields CAWRRPGLAPLTQYF.

V and J are TRBV9 and TRBJ2-3, with TRBD2 identical over 14 bases. V lost 4 bases, J lost 4 bases, and 14 bases stayed unmatched. The CDR3 loop spans 19 amino acids. Germline loops: CDR1 SGDLS, CDR2 YYNGEE. The CDR3 loop is CASSPGTSGRVNGPDTQYF. The CDR3, as DNA: TGTGCCAGCAGCCCCGGGACTAGCGGGAGAGTTAATGGGCCAGATACGCAGTATTTT.

The chain combines TRBV7-2 with TRBJ2-5; 7 positions agree with TRBD2. The trim removed 4 bases at V and 9 bases at J, leaving 2 bases unmatched. Germline assignment: CDR1 SGHTA and CDR2 FQGNSA. The CDR3 contains 11 residues. CDR3 sequence reads: CASSWGGAQYF. The CDR3 coding sequence is TGTGCCAGCAGCTGGGGGGGGGCCCAGTACTTC.

The rearrangement joins TRBV4-1 to TRBJ2-7; 9 bases agree with TRBD1. V lost 3 bases to trimming and J lost 3 bases; unmatched junction nucleotides: 9. CDR1 is MGHRA and CDR2 is YSYEKL in the germline V gene. The CDR3 runs to 16 residues. This CDR3 reads CASSQTTGQGLYEQYF. For the CDR3, the DNA is TGCGCCAGCAGCCAGACGACAGGACAGGGGCTCTACGAGCAGTACTTC.